Each of the 16 T cell receptor beta chains below was sequenced from the same sample in a study of blood T cell repertoires in COVID-19. Produced via immunoSEQ multiplex PCR; TCRdb's table is partial and in-frame only. Here the sample spans more than 150,000 clones, 80% being singletons. Material: peripheral blood. The receptor source for this set is a man aged 60 to 69 with acute or convalescent COVID-19.

This clone has more than one count but fewer than ten. The CDR3 loop is CASSPQAGVRGYTF. The CDR3 bases are TGTGCCAGCAGCCCTCAGGCCGGGGTTAGGGGCTACACCTTC. This chain links TRBV11-2 with TRBJ1-2; no clear D. Trimming stripped 5 bases from V and 8 bases from J, with 18 bases between. Germline lookup yields CDR1 SGHAT and CDR2 FQNNGV. CDR3 length: 14 amino acids.

This clone has a handful of counts. V gene TRBV7-9 combines with J gene TRBJ2-3, with TRBD1 matching 9 bases. Germline V gene data show CDR1 as SEHNR and CDR2 as FQNEAQ (reference sequence). V lost 3 bases, J lost 5 bases, and 12 bases stayed unmatched. The CDR3 runs 17 residues. The chain's CDR3 is CASSFLGQGLSGDTQYF. The CDR3 DNA is TGTGCCAGCAGCTTCCTGGGACAGGGTTTATCGGGAGATACGCAGTATTTT.

This clone was recorded a few times. This chain uses TRBV7-9 with TRBJ1-1, with 9 bases matching TRBD1. Unmatched junction bases numbered 7, after V lost 5 bases and J lost 0 bases. Germline CDR1 and CDR2: SEHNR and FQNEAQ (reference sequence). The CDR3 sequence is 16 residues long. The CDR3 reads CASSPGQGLVNTEAFF. For the CDR3, the DNA is TGTGCCAGCAGCCCGGGACAGGGTCTCGTGAACACTGAAGCTTTCTTT.

This chain uses TRBV7-2 with TRBJ2-1; 10 bases align to TRBD1. V was clipped by 6 bases and J by 9 bases; unmatched bases: 8. The CDR3 loop spans 14 amino acids. Germline CDR1 is SGHTA and CDR2 is FQGNSA. CDR3 sequence (DNA): TGTGCCAGCAGTTGGGACAGGGGAGCGGGTGAGCAGTTCTTC. It encodes CASSWDRGAGEQFF.

In this sample, this clone turned up a few times. This sequence joins TRBV4-2 and TRBJ2-1; no definite D call. CDR1 and CDR2 from the germline V gene are LGHNA and YNFKEQ. V was shortened by 4 bases and J by 6 bases, with 16 bases between the two germline ends. This CDR3 has 15 amino acids. In DNA, the CDR3 is TGTGCCAGCAGCCCGAACGGGTTGTCGGGCAATGAGCAGTTCTTC. Amino acids: CASSPNGLSGNEQFF.

This chain uses TRBV2 with TRBJ1-5; D possibly corresponds to TRBD1 (6 bases). V lost 7 bases to trimming and J lost 5 bases, with 24 bases between them. Germline-derived CDR1 and CDR2 are SNHLY and FYNNEI. The CDR3 spans 17 residues. Here the CDR3 reads CASKNRDRLQVYQPQHF. CDR3 in DNA: TGTGCCAGCAAGAACAGGGATCGCTTACAGGTTTATCAGCCCCAGCATTTT.

This clone was found a few times. The chain uses TRBV4-1 and TRBJ1-3, with D unresolved. Germline-derived CDR1 and CDR2 are MGHRA and YSYEKL. V was shortened by 2 bases and J by 2 bases, with 13 bases between the two germline ends. The CDR3 runs 16 residues. The DNA for the CDR3 is TGCGCCAGCAGCCAAACCCTGGTCGGTACTGGAAACACCATATATTTT. This gives the protein CASSQTLVGTGNTIYF.

This clone was seen more than once but under ten times. The rearrangement uses TRBV7-9 and TRBJ1-4, with D possibly TRBD1 on 5 matching bases. Trimming took 3 bases from V and 7 from J, leaving 15 bases between them. CDR1 is SEHNR, CDR2 FQNEAQ, per germline (reference sequence). CDR3 length: 15 residues. For the CDR3, the DNA is TGTGCCAGCAGCTTCGGGACTCTCCAGGGTGAAAAACTGTTTTTT. This translates into CASSFGTLQGEKLFF.

The rearrangement links TRBV2 to TRBJ2-2, with TRBD1 identical over 8 bases. Per the germline V gene, CDR1 is SNHLY and CDR2 is FYNNEI. This CDR3 is built from 15 residues. J gave up 7 bases and V 3 bases, and 7 bases lay outside the gene matches. In DNA, the CDR3 is TGTGCCAGCAGTGATGGGCAGGGGGCTATCGGGGAGCTGTTTTTT. It specifies CASSDGQGAIGELFF.

V and J are TRBV6-5 and TRBJ2-7, with D maybe TRBD1 (5 bases). In germline, CDR1 is MNHEY, CDR2 SVGAGI. CDR3 size: 12 residues. V shed 5 bases and J shed 3 bases, with 8 bases lying between them. For the CDR3, the DNA is TGTGCCAGCAGTCGTCAGGGCTACGAGCAGTACTTC. This gives the protein CASSRQGYEQYF.

The rearrangement links TRBV5-1 to TRBJ2-5; D ambiguous. The V end lost 8 bases, the J end lost 5 bases, and 16 bases lay between the germline ends. From germline, CDR1 is SGHRS and CDR2 YFSETQ. CDR3 length: 13 amino acids. The chain's CDR3 is CASSEALSETQYF. CDR3 in DNA: TGCGCCAGTTCCGAAGCCCTGAGCGAGACCCAGTACTTC.

This clone was found a few times. The rearrangement links TRBV19 to TRBJ1-1; unclear D gene. Trimming removed 0 bases at V and 0 bases at J, with 11 bases between. The CDR3 extends over 16 amino acids. Germline CDR1 reads LNHDA; CDR2 reads SQIVND (reference sequence). The CDR3 protein is CASSIDAFGVNTEAFF. The CDR3 coding sequence is TGTGCCAGTAGTATAGATGCCTTCGGAGTGAACACTGAAGCTTTCTTT.

V gene TRBV30 combines with J gene TRBJ1-2; tentatively, D is TRBD1 (5 bases). The V gene's germline CDR1 is GTSNPN and CDR2 SVGIG (reference sequence). V dropped 2 bases and J dropped 7 bases, with 14 bases sitting between them. The CDR3 covers 13 residues. The CDR3 nucleotides read TGTGCCTGGAGTTACTCCGTGGGGGGTGGCTACACCTTC. Translated: CAWSYSVGGGYTF.

This clone was found a few times. This chain links TRBV6-6 with TRBJ2-2; TRBD1 matches at 8 bases. Germline-derived CDR1 and CDR2 are MNHNY and SVGAGI (reference sequence). There are 15 residues in the CDR3. V gave up 7 bases and J gave up 6 bases; unmatched junction bases: 10. The CDR3 reads CASTSTGGGSGELFF. DNA for the CDR3: TGTGCCAGCACCTCCACAGGGGGAGGTTCCGGGGAGCTGTTTTTT.

The rearrangement links TRBV5-6 to TRBJ2-3; TRBD2 agrees at 11 bases. The CDR3 spans 16 residues. The J segment lost 7 bases and the V segment lost 0 bases, leaving 7 bases of the junction unmatched. CDR1 and CDR2 (germline): SGHDT, YYEEEE. In nucleotides, the CDR3 is TGTGCCAGCAGCTTGGTGGGTAGCGGGAGGGGACATACGCAGTATTTT. Protein product: CASSLVGSGRGHTQYF.

V and J are TRBV28 and TRBJ2-1; possible D gene TRBD1, 5 bases. Trimming left V 7 bases short and J 0 bases short, with 7 bases between. This CDR3 is built from 13 residues. Germline CDR1 MDHEN, CDR2 SYDVKM. CDR3 sequence: CASKDISYNEQFF. Here the CDR3 DNA reads TGTGCCAGCAAGGACATCTCCTACAATGAGCAGTTCTTC.